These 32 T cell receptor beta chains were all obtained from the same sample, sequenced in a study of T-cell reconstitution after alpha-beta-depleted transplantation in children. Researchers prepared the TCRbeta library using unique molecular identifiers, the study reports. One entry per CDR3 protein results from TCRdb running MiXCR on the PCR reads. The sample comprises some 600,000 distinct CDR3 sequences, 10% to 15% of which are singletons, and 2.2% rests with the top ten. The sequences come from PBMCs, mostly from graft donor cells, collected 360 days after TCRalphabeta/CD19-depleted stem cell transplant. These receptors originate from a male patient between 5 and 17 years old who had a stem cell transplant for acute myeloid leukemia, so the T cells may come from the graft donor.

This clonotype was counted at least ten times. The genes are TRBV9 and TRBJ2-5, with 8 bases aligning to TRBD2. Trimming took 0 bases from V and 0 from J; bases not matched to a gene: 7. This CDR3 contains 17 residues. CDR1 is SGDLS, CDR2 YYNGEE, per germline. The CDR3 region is CASSVGTSGPYQETQYF. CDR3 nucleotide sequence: TGTGCCAGCAGCGTAGGTACTAGCGGCCCGTACCAAGAGACCCAGTACTTC.

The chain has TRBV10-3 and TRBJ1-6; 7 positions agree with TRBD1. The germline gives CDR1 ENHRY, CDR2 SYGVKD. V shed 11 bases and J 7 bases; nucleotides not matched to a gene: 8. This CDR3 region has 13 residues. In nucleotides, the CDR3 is TGTGCCGTCAAAAGGGACAGCAATTCACCCCTCCACTTT. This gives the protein CAVKRDSNSPLHF.

CDR3 protein: CASSQTGESPDTQYF. The CDR3 DNA reads as TGTGCCAGCAGCCAAACAGGGGAGAGCCCAGATACGCAGTATTTT. The gene calls are TRBV11-3 and TRBJ2-3, with 7 bases that match TRBD1. The CDR3 sequence is 15 residues long. The V segment lost 5 bases and the J segment 4 bases; nucleotides outside the gene matches: 9. From germline, CDR1 is SGHNT and CDR2 YENEEA.

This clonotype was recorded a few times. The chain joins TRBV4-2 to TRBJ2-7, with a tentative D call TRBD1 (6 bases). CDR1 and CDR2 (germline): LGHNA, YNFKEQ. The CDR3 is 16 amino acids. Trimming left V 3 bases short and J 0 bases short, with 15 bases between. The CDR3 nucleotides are TGTGCCAGCAGCCAGGGGGAAGACAGGTTCTCCTACGAGCAGTACTTC. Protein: CASSQGEDRFSYEQYF.

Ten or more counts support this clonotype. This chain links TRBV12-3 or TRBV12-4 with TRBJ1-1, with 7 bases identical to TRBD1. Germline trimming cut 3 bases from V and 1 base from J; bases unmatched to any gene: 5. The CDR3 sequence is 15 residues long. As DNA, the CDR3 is TGTGCCAGCAGTTTGAGGACAGGACAGAACACTGAAGCTTTCTTT. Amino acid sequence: CASSLRTGQNTEAFF.

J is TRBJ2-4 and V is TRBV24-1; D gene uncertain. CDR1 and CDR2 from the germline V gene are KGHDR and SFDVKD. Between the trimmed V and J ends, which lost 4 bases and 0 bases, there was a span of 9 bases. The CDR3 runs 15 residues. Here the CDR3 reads CATSDPLEAKNIQYF. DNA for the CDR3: TGTGCCACCAGTGACCCCCTGGAAGCCAAAAACATTCAGTACTTC.

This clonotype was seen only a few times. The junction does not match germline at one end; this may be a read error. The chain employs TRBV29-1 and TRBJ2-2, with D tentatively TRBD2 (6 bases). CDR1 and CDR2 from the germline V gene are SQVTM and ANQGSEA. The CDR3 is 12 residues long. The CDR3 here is CSVERATGELFF. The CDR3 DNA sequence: TGCAGCGTGGAGCGGGCAACCGGGGAGCTGTTCTTT.

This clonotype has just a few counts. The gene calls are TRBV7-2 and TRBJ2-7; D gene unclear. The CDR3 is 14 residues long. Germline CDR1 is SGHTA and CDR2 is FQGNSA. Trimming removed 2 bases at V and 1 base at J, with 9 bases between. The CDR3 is CASSLIDGSYEQYF. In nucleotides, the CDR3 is TGTGCCAGCAGCTTAATAGACGGGTCCTACGAGCAGTACTTC.

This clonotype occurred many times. The CDR3 reads CASSLLVYNEQFF. CDR3 nucleotides: TGTGCCAGCAGCTTACTTGTCTACAATGAGCAGTTCTTC. V usage is TRBV11-2 and J usage is TRBJ2-1; D is unclear. V lost 2 bases, J lost 3 bases, and 5 bases lay in between. The germline gives CDR1 SGHAT, CDR2 FQNNGV. The CDR3 contains 13 residues. Full variable domain (outside the CDR3, taken from reference TRBV11-2 and TRBJ2-1): EAGVAQSPRYKIIEKRQSVAFWCNPISGHATLYWYQQILGQGPKLLIQFQNNGVVDDSQLPKDRFSAERLKGVDSTLKIQPAKLEDSAVYLCASSLLVYNEQFFGPGTRLTVL.

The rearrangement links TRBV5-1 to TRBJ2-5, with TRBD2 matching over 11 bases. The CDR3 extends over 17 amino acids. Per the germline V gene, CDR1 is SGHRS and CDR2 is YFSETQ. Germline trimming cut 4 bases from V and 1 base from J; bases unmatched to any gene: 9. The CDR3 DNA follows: TGCGCCAGCAGCCAAATTGGGACTAGCGGAGGCCAAGAGACCCAGTACTTC. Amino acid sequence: CASSQIGTSGGQETQYF. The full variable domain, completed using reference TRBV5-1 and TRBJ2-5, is KAGVTQTPRYLIKTRGQQVTLSCSPISGHRSVSWYQQTPGQGLQFLFEYFSETQRNKGNFPGRFSGRQFSNSRSEMNVSTLELGDSALYLCASSQIGTSGGQETQYFGPGTRLLVL.

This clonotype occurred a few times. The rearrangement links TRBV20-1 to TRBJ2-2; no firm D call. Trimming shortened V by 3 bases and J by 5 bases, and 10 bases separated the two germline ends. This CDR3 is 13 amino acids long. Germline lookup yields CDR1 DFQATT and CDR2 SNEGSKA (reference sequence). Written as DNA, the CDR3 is TGCAGTGCTAGTCAGAAGGGAACCGGGGAGCTGTTTTTT. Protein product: CSASQKGTGELFF.

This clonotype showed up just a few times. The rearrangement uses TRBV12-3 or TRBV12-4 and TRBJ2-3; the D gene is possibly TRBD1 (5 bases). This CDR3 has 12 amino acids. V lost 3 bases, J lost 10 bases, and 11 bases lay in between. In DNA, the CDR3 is TGTGCCAGCAGTTTGTCACAGGTAGCGCAGTATTTT. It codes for CASSLSQVAQYF.

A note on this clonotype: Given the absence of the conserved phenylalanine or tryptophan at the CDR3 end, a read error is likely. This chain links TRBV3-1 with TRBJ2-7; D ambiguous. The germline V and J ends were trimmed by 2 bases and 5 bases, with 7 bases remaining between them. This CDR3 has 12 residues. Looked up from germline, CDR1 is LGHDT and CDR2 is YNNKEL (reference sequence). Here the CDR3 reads CASSQSSHEQYS. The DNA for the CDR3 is TGTGCCAGCAGCCAATCATCCCACGAGCAGTACTCC.

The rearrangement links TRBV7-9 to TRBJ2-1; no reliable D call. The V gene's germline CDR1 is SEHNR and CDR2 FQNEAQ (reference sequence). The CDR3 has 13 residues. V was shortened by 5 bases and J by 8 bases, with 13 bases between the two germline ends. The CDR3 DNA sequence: TGTGCCAGCAGCCCAAAAGACCGGGATGAGCAGTTCTTC. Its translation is CASSPKDRDEQFF.

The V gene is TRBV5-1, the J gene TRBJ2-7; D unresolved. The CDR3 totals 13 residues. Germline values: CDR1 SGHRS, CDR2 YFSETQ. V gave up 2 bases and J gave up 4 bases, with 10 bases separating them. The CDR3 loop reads CASSFGYFYEQYF. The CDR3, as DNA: TGCGCCAGCAGCTTCGGTTACTTTTACGAGCAGTACTTC.

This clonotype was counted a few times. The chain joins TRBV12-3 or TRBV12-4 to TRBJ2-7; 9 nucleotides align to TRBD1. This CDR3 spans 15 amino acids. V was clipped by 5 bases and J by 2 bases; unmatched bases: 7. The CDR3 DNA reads TGTGCCAGCAGTCCGGGGACAGGGATAACCTACGAGCAGTACTTC. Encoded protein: CASSPGTGITYEQYF.

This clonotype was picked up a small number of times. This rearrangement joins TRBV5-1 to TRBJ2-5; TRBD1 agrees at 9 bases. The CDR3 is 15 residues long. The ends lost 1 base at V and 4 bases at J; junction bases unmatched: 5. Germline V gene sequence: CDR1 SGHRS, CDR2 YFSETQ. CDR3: CASSLKTGGSETQYF. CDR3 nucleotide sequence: TGCGCCAGCAGCTTGAAAACAGGGGGCTCAGAGACCCAGTACTTC.

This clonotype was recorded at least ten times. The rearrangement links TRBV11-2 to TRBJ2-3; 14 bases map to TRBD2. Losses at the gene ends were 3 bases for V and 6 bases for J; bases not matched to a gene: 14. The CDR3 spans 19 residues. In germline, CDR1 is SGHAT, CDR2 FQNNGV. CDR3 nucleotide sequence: TGTGCCAGCAGCTTGGTCCCGGGACTAGCGGGGGACCGTCCGGATACGCAGTATTTT. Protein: CASSLVPGLAGDRPDTQYF.

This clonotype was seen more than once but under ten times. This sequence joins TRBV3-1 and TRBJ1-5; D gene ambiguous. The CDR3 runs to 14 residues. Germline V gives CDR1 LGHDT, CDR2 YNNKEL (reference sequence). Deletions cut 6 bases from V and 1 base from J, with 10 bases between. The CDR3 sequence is CASSPGVSNQPQHF. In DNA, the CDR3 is TGTGCCAGCAGTCCAGGCGTCAGCAATCAGCCCCAGCATTTT.

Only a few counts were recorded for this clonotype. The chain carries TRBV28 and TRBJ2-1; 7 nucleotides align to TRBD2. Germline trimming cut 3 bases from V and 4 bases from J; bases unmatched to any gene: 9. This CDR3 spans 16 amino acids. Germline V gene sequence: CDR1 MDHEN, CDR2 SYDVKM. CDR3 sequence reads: CASSLLGEGPYNEQFF. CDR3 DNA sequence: TGTGCCAGCAGTTTGTTGGGGGAGGGCCCTTACAATGAGCAGTTCTTC.

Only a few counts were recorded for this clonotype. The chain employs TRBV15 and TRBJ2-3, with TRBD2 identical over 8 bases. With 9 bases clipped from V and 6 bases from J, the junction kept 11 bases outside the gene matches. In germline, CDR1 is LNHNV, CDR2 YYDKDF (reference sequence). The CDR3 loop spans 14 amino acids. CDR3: CATFADGRADTQYF. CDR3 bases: TGTGCCACTTTCGCGGACGGGAGGGCGGATACGCAGTATTTT.

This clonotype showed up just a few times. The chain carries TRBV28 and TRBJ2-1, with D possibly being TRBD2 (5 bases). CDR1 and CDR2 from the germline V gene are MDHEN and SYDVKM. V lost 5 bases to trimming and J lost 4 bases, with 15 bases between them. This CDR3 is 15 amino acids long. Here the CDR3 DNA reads TGTGCCAGCAGTCCTCGGACTTTGAAGTACAATGAGCAGTTCTTC. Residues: CASSPRTLKYNEQFF.

For the CDR3, the DNA is TGTGCCAGCCAAGCGGTGAACACTGAAGCTTTCTTT. The encoded protein is CASQAVNTEAFF. V usage is TRBV9 and J usage is TRBJ1-1; D remains unclear. The ends were cut back, 7 bases at V and 0 bases at J, with 7 bases in the middle. The CDR3 consists of 12 residues. Germline CDR1 and CDR2: SGDLS and YYNGEE.

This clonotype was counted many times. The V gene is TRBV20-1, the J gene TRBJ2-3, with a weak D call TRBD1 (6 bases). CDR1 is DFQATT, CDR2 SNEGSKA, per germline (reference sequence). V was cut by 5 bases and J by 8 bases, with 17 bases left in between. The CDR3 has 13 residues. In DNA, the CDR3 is TGCAGTGCTCGGAAACTCGGCAGGGGTACGCAGTATTTT. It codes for CSARKLGRGTQYF.

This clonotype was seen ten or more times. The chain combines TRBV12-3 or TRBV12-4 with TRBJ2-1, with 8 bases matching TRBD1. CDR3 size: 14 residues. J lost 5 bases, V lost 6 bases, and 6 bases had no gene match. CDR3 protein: CASRTDRADNEQFF. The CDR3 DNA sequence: TGTGCCAGCAGAACGGACAGGGCAGACAATGAGCAGTTCTTC.

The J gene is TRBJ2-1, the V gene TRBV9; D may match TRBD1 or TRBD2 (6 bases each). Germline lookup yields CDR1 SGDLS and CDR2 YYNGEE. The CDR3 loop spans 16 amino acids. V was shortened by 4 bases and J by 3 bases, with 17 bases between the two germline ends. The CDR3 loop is CASSPWGRDNYNEQFF. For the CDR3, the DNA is TGTGCCAGCAGCCCCTGGGGGCGGGATAACTACAATGAGCAGTTCTTC.

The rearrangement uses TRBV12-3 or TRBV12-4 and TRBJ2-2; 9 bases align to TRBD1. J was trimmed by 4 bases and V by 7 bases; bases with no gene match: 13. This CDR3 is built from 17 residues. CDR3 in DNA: TGTGCCAGCATCGATCCCAGGGGACAGGGTGGCACCGGGGAGCTGTTTTTT. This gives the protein CASIDPRGQGGTGELFF.

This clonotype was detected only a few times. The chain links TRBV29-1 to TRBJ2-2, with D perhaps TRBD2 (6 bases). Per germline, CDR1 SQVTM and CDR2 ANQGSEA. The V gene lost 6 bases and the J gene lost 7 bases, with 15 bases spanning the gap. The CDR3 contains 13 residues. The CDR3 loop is CSVPDRGFGELFF. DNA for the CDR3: TGCAGCGTGCCGGACCGGGGGTTCGGGGAGCTGTTTTTT.

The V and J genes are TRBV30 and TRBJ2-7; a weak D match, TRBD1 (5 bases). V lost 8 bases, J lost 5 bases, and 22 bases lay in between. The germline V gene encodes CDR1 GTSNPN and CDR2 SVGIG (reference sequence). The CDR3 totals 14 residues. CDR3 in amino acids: CASHSSGYYDEQYF. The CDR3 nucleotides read TGTGCCAGCCATTCCTCAGGGTATTACGACGAGCAGTACTTC.

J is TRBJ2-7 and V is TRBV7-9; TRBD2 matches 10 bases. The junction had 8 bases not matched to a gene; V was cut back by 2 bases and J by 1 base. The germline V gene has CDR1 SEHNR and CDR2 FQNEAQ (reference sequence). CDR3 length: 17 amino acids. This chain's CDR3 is CASSLLTGLARSYEQYF. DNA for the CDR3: TGTGCCAGCAGCTTACTTACGGGACTAGCGAGATCCTACGAGCAGTACTTC.

Written as DNA, the CDR3 is TGTGCCAGCTCACCGCTCGAGAGGGGAGCTGAGCAGTTCTTC. Translation gives CASSPLERGAEQFF. The genes are TRBV18 and TRBJ2-1; either TRBD1 or TRBD2 may supply D (5 bases each). Germline V gene data show CDR1 as KGHSH and CDR2 as LQKENI. The CDR3 consists of 14 residues. With 3 bases removed from V and 9 bases from J, the gap between germline ends came to 15 bases.

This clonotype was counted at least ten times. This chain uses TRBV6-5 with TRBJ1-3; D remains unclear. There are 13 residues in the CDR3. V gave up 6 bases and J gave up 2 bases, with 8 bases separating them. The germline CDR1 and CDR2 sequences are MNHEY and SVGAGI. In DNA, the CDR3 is TGTGCCAGCAGCATCGGTCCTGGAAACACCATATATTTT. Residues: CASSIGPGNTIYF.